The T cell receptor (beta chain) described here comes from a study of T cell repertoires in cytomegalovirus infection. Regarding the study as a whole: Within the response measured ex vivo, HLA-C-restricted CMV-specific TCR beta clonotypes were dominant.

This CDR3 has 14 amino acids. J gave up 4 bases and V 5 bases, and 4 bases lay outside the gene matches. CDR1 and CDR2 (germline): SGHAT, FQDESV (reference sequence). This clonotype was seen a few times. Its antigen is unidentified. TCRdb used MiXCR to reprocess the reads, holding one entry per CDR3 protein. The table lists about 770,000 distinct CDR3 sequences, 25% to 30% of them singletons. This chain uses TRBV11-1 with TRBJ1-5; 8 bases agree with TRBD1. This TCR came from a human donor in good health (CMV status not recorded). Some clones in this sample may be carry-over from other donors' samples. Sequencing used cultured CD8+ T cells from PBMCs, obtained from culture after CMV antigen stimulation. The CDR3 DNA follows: TGTGCCAGCAGCCAGGACAGGGAGAATCAGCCCCAGCATTTT. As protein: CASSQDRENQPQHF.